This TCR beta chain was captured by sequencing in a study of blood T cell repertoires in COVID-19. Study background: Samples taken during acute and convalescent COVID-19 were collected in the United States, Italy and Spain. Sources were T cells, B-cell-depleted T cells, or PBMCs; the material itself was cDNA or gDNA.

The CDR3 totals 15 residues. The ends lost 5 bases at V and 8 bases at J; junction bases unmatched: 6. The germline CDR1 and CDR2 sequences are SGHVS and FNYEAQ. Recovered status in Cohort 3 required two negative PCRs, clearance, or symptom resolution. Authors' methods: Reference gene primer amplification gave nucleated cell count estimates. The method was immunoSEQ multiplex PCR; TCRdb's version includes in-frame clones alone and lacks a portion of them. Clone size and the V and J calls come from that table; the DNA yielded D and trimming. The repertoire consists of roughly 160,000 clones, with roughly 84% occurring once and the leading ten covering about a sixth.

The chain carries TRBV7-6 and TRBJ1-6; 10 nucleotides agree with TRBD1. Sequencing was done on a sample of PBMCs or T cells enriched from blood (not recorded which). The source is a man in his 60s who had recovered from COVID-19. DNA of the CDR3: TGTGCCAGCAGCCAGACAGGGGGCAAGGATTCACCCCTCCACTTT. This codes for CASSQTGGKDSPLHF.